The 3 T cell receptor beta chains below all came from one sample that was sequenced in a study of T cell responses to AZD1222 COVID-19 vaccine. TCRdb keeps only in-frame clones here, not all; method: immunoSEQ multiplex PCR. The repertoire includes more than 90,000 clones, about nine tenths of them detected once, and 1% to 1.5% sits in the top ten. The sequencing here drew on peripheral blood, taken on day 0 of AZD1222 vaccination. Receptors were obtained from an adult in good health.

The chain uses TRBV6-1 and TRBJ1-1; D remains unclear. V dropped 2 bases and J dropped 7 bases, with 8 bases sitting between them. The CDR3 has 12 amino acids. CDR1 is MNHNS and CDR2 is SASEGT in the germline V gene. The CDR3 nucleotides read TGTGCCAGCAGTGAATACGGCGTTGAAGCTTTCTTT. Amino acids: CASSEYGVEAFF.

The gene calls are TRBV6-5 and TRBJ2-1; D is unresolved. Per germline, CDR1 MNHEY and CDR2 SVGAGI. This CDR3 comprises 15 residues. Trimming pared 5 bases from V and 0 bases from J, leaving 11 bases between. The CDR3 is CASSKAVSSYNEQFF. CDR3 bases: TGTGCCAGCAGTAAGGCGGTTAGCTCCTACAATGAGCAGTTCTTC.

The chain is built from TRBV4-1 and TRBJ1-1; no clear D gene. V lost 1 base and J lost 0, with 9 bases in between. The germline V gene has CDR1 MGHRA and CDR2 YSYEKL. The CDR3 runs to 15 residues. CDR3 loop: CASSQVSDLNTEAFF. CDR3 DNA sequence: TGCGCCAGCAGCCAAGTTTCCGATTTGAACACTGAAGCTTTCTTT.